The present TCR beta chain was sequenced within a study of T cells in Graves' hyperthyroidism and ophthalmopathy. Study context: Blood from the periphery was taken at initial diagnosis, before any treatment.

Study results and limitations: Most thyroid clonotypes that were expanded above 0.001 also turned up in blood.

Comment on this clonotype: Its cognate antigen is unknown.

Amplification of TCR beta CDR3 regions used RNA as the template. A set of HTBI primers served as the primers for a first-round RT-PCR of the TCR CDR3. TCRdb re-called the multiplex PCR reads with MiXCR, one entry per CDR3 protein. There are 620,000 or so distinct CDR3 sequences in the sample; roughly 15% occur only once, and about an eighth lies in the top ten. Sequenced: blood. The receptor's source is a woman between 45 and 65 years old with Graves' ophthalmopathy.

The CDR3: CASSFHTGSNYGYTF. The CDR3 DNA follows: TGCGCCAGCAGCTTCCACACCGGGTCCAACTATGGCTACACCTTC. The chain carries TRBV5-1 and TRBJ1-2; D call uncertain. Germline V gene sequence: CDR1 SGHRS, CDR2 YFSETQ. Trimming took off 2 bases at V and 2 bases at J, with 13 bases between the two ends. The CDR3 consists of 15 residues. Full variable domain (outside the CDR3, taken from reference TRBV5-1 and TRBJ1-2): KAGVTQTPRYLIKTRGQQVTLSCSPISGHRSVSWYQQTPGQGLQFLFEYFSETQRNKGNFPGRFSGRQFSNSRSEMNVSTLELGDSALYLCASSFHTGSNYGYTFGSGTRLTVV.